This T cell receptor beta chain was sequenced for a study of cytomegalovirus exposure and HLA in healthy donors. Germline V gives CDR1 SGDLS, CDR2 YYNGEE. V was shortened by 4 bases and J by 0 bases, with 14 bases between the two germline ends. CDR3 size: 16 residues. The PCR ran on 60 Vbeta and 13 Jbeta primers. Data came from immunoSEQ multiplex PCR; TCRdb stores just in-frame clones and leaves some out. The sample carries roughly 150,000 clones, approximately 88% recorded once. The sample comprised PBMCs. V gene TRBV9 combines with J gene TRBJ2-1, with D possibly matching TRBD2 (6 bases). The clonotype comes from a woman aged 18 to 35 in good health and CMV-seronegative. The CDR3 DNA reads as TGTGCCAGCAGCTATCCTCGGGGGAGCTCCTACAATGAGCAGTTCTTC. Its protein is CASSYPRGSSYNEQFF.